This T cell receptor beta chain originates from a study of spatial heterogeneity in lung cancer. All TCR cDNA molecules were individually tagged with a unique molecular identifier. MiXCR was run by TCRdb on the 5' RACE reads, yielding one entry per CDR3 protein. The sample has fewer than 900 distinct CDR3 sequences, 30% to 35% seen once; the top ten hold around 26%. This clonotype was counted between two and nine times. What it binds is not known. As to time point: sample taken at primary tumor resection. The CDR3 sequence is 15 residues long. Germline assignment: CDR1 MNHNY and CDR2 SVGAGI (reference sequence). V shed 6 bases, J shed 10 bases, and the junction held 11 bases outside the gene matches. Findings and limits, study-wide: Tumoral mutation counts were tracked by counts of expanded intratumoral alpha and beta TCRs.

This TCR was sampled from a male donor with early-stage non-small cell lung cancer. Here the sequenced sample was lung tumor tissue, taken at surgery. The chain uses TRBV6-6 and TRBJ1-4, with TRBD1 matching 10 bases. CDR3 loop: CASSLRTGGLGKLFF. The CDR3 coding sequence is TGTGCCAGCAGCCTCCGGACAGGGGGTCTGGGAAAACTGTTTTTT.